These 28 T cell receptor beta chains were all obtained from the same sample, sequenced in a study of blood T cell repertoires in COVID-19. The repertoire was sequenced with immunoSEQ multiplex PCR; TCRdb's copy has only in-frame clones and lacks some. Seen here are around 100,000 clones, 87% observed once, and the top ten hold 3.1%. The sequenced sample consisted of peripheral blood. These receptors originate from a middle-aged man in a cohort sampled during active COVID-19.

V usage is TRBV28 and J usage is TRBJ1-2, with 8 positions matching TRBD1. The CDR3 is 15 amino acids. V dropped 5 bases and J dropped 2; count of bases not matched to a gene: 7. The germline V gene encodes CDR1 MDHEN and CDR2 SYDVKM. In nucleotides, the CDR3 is TGTGCCAGCAGTACCTACCAGGGGGCGAACTATGGCTACACCTTC. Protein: CASSTYQGANYGYTF.

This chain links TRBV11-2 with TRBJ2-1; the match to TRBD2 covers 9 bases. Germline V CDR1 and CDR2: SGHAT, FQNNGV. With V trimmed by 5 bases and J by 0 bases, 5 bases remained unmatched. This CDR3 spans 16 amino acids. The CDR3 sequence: CASSPQLAGSYNEQFF. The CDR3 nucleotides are TGTGCCAGCAGCCCCCAACTAGCGGGCTCCTACAATGAGCAGTTCTTC.

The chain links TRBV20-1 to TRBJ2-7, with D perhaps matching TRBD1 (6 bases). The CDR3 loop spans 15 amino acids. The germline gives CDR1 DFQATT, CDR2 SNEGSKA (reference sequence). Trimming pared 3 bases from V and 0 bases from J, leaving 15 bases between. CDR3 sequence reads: CSASETGHSSYEQYF. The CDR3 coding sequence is TGCAGTGCTAGTGAAACGGGACACAGCTCCTACGAGCAGTACTTC.

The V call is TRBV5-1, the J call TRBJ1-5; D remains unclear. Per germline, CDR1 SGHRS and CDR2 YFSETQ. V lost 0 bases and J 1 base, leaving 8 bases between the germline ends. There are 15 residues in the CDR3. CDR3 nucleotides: TGCGCCAGCAGCTTGGGCACAGTAAGCAATCAGCCCCAGCATTTT. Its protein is CASSLGTVSNQPQHF. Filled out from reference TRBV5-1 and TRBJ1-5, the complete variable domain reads KAGVTQTPRYLIKTRGQQVTLSCSPISGHRSVSWYQQTPGQGLQFLFEYFSETQRNKGNFPGRFSGRQFSNSRSEMNVSTLELGDSALYLCASSLGTVSNQPQHFGDGTRLSIL.

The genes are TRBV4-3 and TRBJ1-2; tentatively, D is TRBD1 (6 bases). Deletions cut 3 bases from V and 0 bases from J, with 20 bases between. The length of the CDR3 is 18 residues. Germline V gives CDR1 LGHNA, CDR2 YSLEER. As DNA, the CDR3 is TGCGCCAGCAGCCACTCTCTGACAGGCGGCGAGGCTAACTATGGCTACACCTTC. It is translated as CASSHSLTGGEANYGYTF.

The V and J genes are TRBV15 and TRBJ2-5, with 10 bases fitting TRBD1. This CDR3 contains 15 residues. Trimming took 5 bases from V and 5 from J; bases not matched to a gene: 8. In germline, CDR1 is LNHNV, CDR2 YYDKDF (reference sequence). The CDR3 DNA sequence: TGTGCCACCAGCCGGGACAGGGGCCGGCGGGAGACCCAGTACTTC. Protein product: CATSRDRGRRETQYF.

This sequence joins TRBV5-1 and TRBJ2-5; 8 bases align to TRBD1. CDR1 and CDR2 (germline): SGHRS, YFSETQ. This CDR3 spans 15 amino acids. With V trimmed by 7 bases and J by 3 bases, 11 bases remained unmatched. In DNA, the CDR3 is TGCGCCAGCGGAAAAATGACAGGGGACGAAGAGACCCAGTACTTC. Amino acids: CASGKMTGDEETQYF.

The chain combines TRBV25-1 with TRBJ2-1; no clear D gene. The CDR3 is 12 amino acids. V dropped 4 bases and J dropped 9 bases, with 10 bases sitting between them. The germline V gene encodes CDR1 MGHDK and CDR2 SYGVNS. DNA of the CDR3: TGTGCCAGCAGTGTTCTTTCCCTTGAGCAGTTCTTC. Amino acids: CASSVLSLEQFF.

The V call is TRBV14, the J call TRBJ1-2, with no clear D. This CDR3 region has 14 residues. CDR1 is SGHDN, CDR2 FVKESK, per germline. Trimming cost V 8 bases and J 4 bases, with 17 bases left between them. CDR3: CASSPAGLGYGYTF. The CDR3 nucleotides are TGTGCCAGCTCGCCCGCGGGTCTAGGCTATGGCTACACCTTC.

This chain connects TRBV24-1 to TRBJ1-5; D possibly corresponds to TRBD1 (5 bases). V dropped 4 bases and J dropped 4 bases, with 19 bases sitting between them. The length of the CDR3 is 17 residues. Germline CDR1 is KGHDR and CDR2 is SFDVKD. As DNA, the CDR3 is TGTGCCACCAGTGACCGACGGGGGGGGGACGATAATCAGCCCCAGCATTTT. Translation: CATSDRRGGDDNQPQHF.

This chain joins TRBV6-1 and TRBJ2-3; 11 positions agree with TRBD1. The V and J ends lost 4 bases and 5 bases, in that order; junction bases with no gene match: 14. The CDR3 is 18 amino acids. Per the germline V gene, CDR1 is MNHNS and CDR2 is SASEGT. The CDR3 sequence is CASSGRTGGPWGGDTQYF. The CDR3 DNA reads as TGTGCCAGCAGTGGCCGGACAGGGGGCCCTTGGGGAGGAGATACGCAGTATTTT.

CDR3 residues: CASSLAFAGANTGELFF. DNA for the CDR3: TGCGCCAGCAGCTTGGCCTTTGCGGGAGCGAACACCGGGGAGCTGTTTTTT. The chain employs TRBV5-1 and TRBJ2-2; 7 nucleotides align to TRBD2. Looked up from germline, CDR1 is SGHRS and CDR2 is YFSETQ. CDR3 length: 17 residues. V dropped 0 bases and J dropped 0; count of bases not matched to a gene: 5.

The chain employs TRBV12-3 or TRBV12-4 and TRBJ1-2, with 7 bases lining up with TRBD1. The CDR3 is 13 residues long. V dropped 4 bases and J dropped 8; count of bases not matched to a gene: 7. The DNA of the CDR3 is TGTGCCAGCAGTTCGACAGGGCGGTCGGGCTACACCTTC. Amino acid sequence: CASSSTGRSGYTF.

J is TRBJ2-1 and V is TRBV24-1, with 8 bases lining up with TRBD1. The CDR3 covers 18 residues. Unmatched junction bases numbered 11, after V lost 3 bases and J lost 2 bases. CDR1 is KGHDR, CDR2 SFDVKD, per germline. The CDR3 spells CATSDRSPGGRPYNEQFF. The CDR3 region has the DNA TGTGCCACCAGTGATCGGTCTCCAGGGGGCCGACCCTACAATGAGCAGTTCTTC.

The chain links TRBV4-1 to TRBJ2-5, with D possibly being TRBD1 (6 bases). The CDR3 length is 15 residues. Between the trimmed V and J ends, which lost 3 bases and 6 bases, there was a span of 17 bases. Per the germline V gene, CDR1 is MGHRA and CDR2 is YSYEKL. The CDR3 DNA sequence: TGCGCCAGCAGCCACACCGGGACACAAACGAAGACCCAGTACTTC. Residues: CASSHTGTQTKTQYF.

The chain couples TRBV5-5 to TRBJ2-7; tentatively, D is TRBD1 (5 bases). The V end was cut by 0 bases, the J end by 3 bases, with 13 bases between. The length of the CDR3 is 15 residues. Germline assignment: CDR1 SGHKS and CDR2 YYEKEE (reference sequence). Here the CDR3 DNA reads TGTGCCAGCAGCTTGGCATTAGGCAGGGACTACGAGCAGTACGTC. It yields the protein CASSLALGRDYEQYV.

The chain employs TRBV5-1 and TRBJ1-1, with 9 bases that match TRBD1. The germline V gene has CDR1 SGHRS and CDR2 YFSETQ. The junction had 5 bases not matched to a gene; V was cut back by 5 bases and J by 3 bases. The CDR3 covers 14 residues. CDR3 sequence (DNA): TGCGCCAGCAGTCTCGGACAGGGGTACACTGAAGCTTTCTTT. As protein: CASSLGQGYTEAFF.

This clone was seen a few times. The CDR3 loop is CASTRTGRGELFF. In DNA form, the CDR3 reads TGTGCCAGCACGAGGACAGGGCGCGGGGAGCTGTTTTTT. The V and J genes are TRBV25-1 and TRBJ2-2; 8 bases are a match to TRBD1. This CDR3 region has 13 residues. The V segment lost 7 bases and the J segment 7 bases; nucleotides outside the gene matches: 5. CDR1 is MGHDK, CDR2 SYGVNS, per germline. Supplemented by reference TRBV25-1 and TRBJ2-2, the full variable domain reads EADIYQTPRYLVIGTGKKITLECSQTMGHDKMYWYQQDPGMELHLIHYSYGVNSTEKGDLSSESTVSRIRTEHFPLTLESARPSHTSQYLCASTRTGRGELFFGEGSRLTVL.

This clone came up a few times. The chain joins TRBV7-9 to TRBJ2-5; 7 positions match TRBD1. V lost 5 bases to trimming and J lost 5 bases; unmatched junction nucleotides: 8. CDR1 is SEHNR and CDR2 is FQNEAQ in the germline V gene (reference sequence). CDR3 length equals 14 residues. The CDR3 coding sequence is TGTGCCAGCAGCACAGACAGGGTAGGGGAGACCCAGTACTTC. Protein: CASSTDRVGETQYF.

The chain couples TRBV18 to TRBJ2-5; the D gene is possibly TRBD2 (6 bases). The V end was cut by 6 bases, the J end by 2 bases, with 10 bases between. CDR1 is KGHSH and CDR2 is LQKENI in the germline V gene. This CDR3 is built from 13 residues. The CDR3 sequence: CASSRGLQETQYF. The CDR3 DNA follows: TGTGCCAGCTCGCGGGGACTGCAAGAGACCCAGTACTTC. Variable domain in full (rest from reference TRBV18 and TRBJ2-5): NAGVMQNPRHLVRRRGQEARLRCSPMKGHSHVYWYRQLPEEGLKFMVYLQKENIIDESGMPKERFSAEFPKEGPSILRIQQVVRGDSAAYFCASSRGLQETQYFGPGTRLLVL.

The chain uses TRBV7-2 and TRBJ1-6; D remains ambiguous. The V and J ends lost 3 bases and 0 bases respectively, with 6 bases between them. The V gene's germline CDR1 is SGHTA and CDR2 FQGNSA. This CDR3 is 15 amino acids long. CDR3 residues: CASSFLSSYNSPLHF. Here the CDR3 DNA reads TGTGCCAGCAGCTTTCTGAGCTCCTATAATTCACCCCTCCACTTT. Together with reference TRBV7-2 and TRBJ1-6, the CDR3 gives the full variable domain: GAGVSQSPSNKVTEKGKDVELRCDPISGHTALYWYRQSLGQGLEFLIYFQGNSAPDKSGLPSDRFSAERTGGSVSTLTIQRTQQEDSAVYLCASSFLSSYNSPLHFGNGTRLTVT.

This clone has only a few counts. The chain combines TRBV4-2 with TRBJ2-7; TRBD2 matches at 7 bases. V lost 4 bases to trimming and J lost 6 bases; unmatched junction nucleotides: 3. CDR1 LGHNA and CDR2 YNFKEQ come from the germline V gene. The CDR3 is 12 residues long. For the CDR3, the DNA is TGTGCCAGCAGCCGGACTAGTCGCGAGCAGTACTTC. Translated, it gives CASSRTSREQYF.

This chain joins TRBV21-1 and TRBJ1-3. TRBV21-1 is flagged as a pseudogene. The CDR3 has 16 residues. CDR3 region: CASSKRENASGNTIYF. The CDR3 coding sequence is TGTGCCAGCAGCAAGAGAGAGAACGCCTCTGGAAACACCATATATTTT.

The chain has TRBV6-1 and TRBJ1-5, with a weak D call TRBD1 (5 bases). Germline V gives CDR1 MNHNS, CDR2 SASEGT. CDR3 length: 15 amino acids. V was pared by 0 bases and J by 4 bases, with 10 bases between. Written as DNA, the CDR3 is TGTGCCAGCAGTGAAGCGGCAGGGTGGAATCAGCCCCAGCATTTT. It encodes CASSEAAGWNQPQHF.

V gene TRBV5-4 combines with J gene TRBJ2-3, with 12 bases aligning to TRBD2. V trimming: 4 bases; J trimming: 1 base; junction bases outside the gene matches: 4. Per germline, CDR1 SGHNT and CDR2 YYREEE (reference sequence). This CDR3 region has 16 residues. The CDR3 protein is CASSALAGGRTDTQYF. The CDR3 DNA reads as TGTGCCAGCAGCGCACTAGCGGGGGGACGCACAGATACGCAGTATTTT.

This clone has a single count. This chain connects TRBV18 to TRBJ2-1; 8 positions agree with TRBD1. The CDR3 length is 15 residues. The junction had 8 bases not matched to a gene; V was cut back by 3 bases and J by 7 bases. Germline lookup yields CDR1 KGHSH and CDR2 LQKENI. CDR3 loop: CASSPTRGQGNEQFF. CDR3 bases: TGTGCCAGCTCACCCACCAGGGGGCAGGGGAATGAGCAGTTCTTC.

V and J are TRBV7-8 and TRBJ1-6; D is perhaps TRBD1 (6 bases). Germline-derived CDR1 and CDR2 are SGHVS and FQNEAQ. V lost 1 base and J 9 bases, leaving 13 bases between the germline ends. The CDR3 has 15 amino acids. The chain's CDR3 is CASSLGGQLSSPLHF. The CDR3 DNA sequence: TGTGCCAGCAGCTTAGGAGGACAGCTCAGTTCACCCCTCCACTTT.

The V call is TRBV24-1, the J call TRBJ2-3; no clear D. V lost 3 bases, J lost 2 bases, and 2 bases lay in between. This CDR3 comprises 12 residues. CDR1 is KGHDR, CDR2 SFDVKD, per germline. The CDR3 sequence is CATSDHTDTQYF. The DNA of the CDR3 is TGTGCCACCAGTGATCACACAGATACGCAGTATTTT.